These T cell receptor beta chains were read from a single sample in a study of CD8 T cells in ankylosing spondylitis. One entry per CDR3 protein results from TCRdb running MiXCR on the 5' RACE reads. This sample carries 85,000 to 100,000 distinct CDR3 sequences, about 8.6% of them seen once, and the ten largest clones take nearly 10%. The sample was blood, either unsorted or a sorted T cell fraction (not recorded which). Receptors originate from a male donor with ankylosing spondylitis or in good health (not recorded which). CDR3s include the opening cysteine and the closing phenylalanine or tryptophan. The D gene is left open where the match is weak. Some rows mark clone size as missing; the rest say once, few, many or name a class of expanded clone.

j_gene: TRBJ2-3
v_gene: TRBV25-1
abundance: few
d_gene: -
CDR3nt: TGTGCCAGCAGTGAAGCGGGTAGCGGAGATACGCAGTATTTT
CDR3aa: CASSEAGSGDTQYF

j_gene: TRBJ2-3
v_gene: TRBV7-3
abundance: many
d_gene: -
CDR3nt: TGTGCCAGCAGCTCAACAGGGTCAGATACGCAGTATTTT
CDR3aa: CASSSTGSDTQYF

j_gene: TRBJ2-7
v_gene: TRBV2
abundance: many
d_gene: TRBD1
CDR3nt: TGTGCCAGCAGTTCACAGGGGCTCGAGCAGTACTTC
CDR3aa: CASSSQGLEQYF

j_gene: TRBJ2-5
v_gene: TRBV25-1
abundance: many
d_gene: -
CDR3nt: TGTGCCAGCAGTTACCACAGAGAACAAGAGACCCAGTACTTC
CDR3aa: CASSYHREQETQYF

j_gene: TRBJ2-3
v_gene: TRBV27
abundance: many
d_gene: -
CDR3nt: TGTGCCAGCAGAACAAGGAGCAGGGCAGATACGCAGTATTTT
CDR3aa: CASRTRSRADTQYF

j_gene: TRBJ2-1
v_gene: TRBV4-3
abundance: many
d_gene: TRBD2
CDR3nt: TGCGCCAGCAGCCCATTCCAAAGCGGGGGTTATGAGCAGTTCTTC
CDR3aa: CASSPFQSGGYEQFF

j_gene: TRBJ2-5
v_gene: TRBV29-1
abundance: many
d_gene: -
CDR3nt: TGCAGCGTTGACAGCTTTTCGTACCAAGAGACCCAGTACTTC
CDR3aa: CSVDSFSYQETQYF

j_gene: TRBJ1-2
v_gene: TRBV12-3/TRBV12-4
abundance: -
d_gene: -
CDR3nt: TGTGCCAGCAGTTTAGCCCAGTATTCCACAGCCCTTAACGGCTACACCTTC
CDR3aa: CASSLAQYSTALNGYTF

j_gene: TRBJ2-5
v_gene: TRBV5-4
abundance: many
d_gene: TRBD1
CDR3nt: TGTGCCAGCAGCCTGGGGACAGTCAGAGAGACCCAGTACTTC
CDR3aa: CASSLGTVRETQYF

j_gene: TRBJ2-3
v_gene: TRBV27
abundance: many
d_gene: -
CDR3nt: TGTGCCAGCAGTTCACTTTGGGGGGTGGTTTCCGACCGGACCTCCACAGATACGCAGTATTTT
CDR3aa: CASSSLWGVVSDRTSTDTQYF

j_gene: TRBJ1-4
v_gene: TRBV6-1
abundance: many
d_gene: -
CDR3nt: TGTGCCAGCTCTCGGGGGGTTTACAATGAAAAACTGTTTTTT
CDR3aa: CASSRGVYNEKLFF